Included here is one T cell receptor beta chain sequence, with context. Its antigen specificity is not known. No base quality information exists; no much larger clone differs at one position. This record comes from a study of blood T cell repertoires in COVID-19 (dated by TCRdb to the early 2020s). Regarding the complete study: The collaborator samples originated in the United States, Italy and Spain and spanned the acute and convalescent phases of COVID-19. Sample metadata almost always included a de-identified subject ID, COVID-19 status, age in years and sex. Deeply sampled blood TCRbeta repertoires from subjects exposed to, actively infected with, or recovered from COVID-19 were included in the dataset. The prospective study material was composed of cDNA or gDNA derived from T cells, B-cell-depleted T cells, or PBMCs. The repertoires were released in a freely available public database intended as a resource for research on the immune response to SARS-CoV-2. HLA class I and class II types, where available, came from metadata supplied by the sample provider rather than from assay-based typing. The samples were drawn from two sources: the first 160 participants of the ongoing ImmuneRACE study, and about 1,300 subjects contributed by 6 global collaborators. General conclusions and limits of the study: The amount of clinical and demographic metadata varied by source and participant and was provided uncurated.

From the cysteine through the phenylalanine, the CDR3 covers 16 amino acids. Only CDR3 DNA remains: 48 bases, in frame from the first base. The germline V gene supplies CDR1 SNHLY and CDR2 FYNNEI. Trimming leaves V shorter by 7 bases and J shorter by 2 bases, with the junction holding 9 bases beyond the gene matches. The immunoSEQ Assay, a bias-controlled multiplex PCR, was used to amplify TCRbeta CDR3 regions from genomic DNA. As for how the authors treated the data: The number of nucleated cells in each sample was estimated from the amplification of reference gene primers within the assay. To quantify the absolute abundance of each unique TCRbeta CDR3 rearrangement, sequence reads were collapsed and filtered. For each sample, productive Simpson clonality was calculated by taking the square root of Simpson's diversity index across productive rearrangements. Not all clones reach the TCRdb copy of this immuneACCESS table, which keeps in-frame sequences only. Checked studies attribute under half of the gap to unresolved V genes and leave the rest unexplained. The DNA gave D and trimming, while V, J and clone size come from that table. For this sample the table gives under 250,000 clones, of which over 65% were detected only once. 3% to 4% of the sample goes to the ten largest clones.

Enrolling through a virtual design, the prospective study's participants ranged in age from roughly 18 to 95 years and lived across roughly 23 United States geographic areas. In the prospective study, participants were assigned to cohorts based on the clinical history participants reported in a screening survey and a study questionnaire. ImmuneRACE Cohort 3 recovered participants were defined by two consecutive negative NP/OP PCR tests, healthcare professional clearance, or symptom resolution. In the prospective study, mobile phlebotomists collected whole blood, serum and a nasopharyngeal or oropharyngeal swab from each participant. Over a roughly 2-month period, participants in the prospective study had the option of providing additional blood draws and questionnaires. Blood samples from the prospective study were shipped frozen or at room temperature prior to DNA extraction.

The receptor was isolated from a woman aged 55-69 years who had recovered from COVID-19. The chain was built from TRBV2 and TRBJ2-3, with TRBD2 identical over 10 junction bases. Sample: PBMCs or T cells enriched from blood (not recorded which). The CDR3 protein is CASTGSGGANTDTQYF. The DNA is TGTGCCAGCACCGGGAGCGGGGGGGCCAACACAGATACGCAGTATTTT.